This T cell receptor beta chain stems from a study of cytomegalovirus exposure and HLA in healthy donors. V gave up 3 bases and J gave up 4 bases; unmatched junction bases: 7. Germline CDR1 reads WNHNN; CDR2 reads SYGVQD (reference sequence). CDR3 length: 17 residues. TCRdb keeps only in-frame clones here, not all; method: immunoSEQ multiplex PCR. The repertoire has 86,000 or so clones, 95% to 97% of them found once; the top ten carry 1.6%. Donors were drawn from the roughly 110-subject validation cohort, separate from the approximately 680-subject first cohort. The specimen sequenced was PBMCs. The chain uses TRBV10-1 and TRBJ2-1; 12 nucleotides align to TRBD2. The sequence came from a man younger than 30 in good health and CMV-seropositive. CDR3 coding DNA: TGCGCCAGCAGTGACTTCACGACTAGCGGGAGTTACAATGAGCAGTTCTTC. This gives the protein CASSDFTTSGSYNEQFF.